Presented here are 32 T cell receptor beta chains from one specimen sequenced in a study of T cells in localized non-small cell lung cancer. TCRdb's copy holds only in-frame clones and misses some; the assay was immunoSEQ multiplex PCR. This repertoire shows approximately 83,000 clones, roughly 90% found once; its top ten account for roughly 3.9%. The material sequenced was PBMCs, taken before any cancer treatment. The receptors were sampled from a woman aged 40 to 75 with stage II squamous cell lung carcinoma.

This rearrangement joins TRBV5-6 to TRBJ1-3; D gene ambiguous. Germline V gene data show CDR1 as SGHDT and CDR2 as YYEEEE. Trimming removed 6 bases at V and 5 bases at J, with 15 bases between. CDR3 length equals 14 residues. This CDR3 is CASTPRGLRNTIYF. The CDR3 DNA sequence: TGTGCCAGCACCCCGCGAGGATTAAGAAACACCATATATTTT.

The chain recombines TRBV9 with TRBJ1-4, with D uncertain. The ends were cut back, 4 bases at V and 1 base at J, with 8 bases in the middle. CDR3 size: 14 residues. CDR1 SGDLS and CDR2 YYNGEE come from the germline V gene. The DNA of the CDR3 is TGTGCCAGCAGCCCAGGTGGAACTAATGAAAAACTGTTTTTT. Its translation is CASSPGGTNEKLFF.

The chain is built from TRBV6-6 and TRBJ1-1; TRBD1 might be the D (5 bases). V was shortened by 6 bases and J by 1 base, with 15 bases between the two germline ends. This CDR3 contains 15 residues. In germline, CDR1 is MNHNY, CDR2 SVGAGI (reference sequence). DNA of the CDR3: TGTGCCAGCAGCCCGGGGCCCTACCAGAACACTGAAGCTTTCTTT. It encodes CASSPGPYQNTEAFF.

V gene TRBV11-3 combines with J gene TRBJ2-3; tentatively, D is TRBD1 or TRBD2 (5 bases each). Trimming removed 8 bases at V and 5 bases at J, with 17 bases between. The CDR3 has 14 residues. Germline V gives CDR1 SGHNT, CDR2 YENEEA. Here the CDR3 reads CASSGAGTRDTQYF. Written as DNA, the CDR3 is TGTGCCAGCTCCGGGGCAGGGACCCGAGATACGCAGTATTTT.

The rearrangement links TRBV27 to TRBJ1-1; tentatively, D is TRBD1 (5 bases). This CDR3 spans 14 amino acids. Trimming took 4 bases from V and 4 from J, leaving 13 bases between them. Germline CDR1 is MNHEY and CDR2 is SMNVEV (reference sequence). CDR3 sequence: CASSYRGLSTEAFF. The CDR3 nucleotides read TGTGCCAGCAGTTACCGGGGGTTGAGCACTGAAGCTTTCTTT.

This clone has only one observation. This chain joins TRBV4-2 and TRBJ1-1; no reliable D call. Trimming took off 1 base at V and 3 bases at J, with 9 bases between the two ends. This CDR3 region has 14 residues. Germline V gene lookup returns CDR1 LGHNA and CDR2 YNFKEQ. CDR3 amino acids: CASSQGPGDTEAFF. In DNA form, the CDR3 reads TGTGCCAGCAGCCAAGGGCCCGGGGACACTGAAGCTTTCTTT.

The chain couples TRBV29-1 to TRBJ1-2, with 7 bases aligning to TRBD1. V lost 2 bases to trimming and J lost 3 bases; unmatched junction nucleotides: 3. The CDR3 extends over 13 amino acids. Germline V gene lookup returns CDR1 SQVTM and CDR2 ANQGSEA. The CDR3 region has the DNA TGCAGCGTTGAAACAGGGGACGACTATGGCTACACCTTC. Translated, it gives CSVETGDDYGYTF.

The V gene is TRBV21-1, the J gene TRBJ2-7; the D call of TRBD2 is as the table states it, not checked on the DNA. TRBV21-1 is a documented pseudogene. The CDR3 sequence is 15 residues long. The CDR3 DNA sequence: TGTGCCAGCAGCTCTTTTGGCGGAGGGGAGGACGAGCAGTACTTC. Its protein is CASSSFGGGEDEQYF.

The chain recombines TRBV6-5 with TRBJ2-2, with no clear D. V dropped 2 bases and J dropped 8 bases, with 6 bases sitting between them. Germline values: CDR1 MNHEY, CDR2 SVGAGI. The CDR3 extends over 12 amino acids. CDR3 in amino acids: CASSYGRGELFF. For the CDR3, the DNA is TGTGCCAGCAGTTACGGGCGTGGGGAGCTGTTTTTT.

This chain joins TRBV25-1 and TRBJ2-3; no clear D gene. The CDR3 contains 14 residues. The germline V and J ends were trimmed by 4 bases and 1 base, with 9 bases remaining between them. CDR1 MGHDK and CDR2 SYGVNS come from the germline V gene. The CDR3 sequence is CASSVAGRTDTQYF. In nucleotides, the CDR3 is TGTGCCAGCAGTGTGGCAGGACGCACAGATACGCAGTATTTT.

The chain recombines TRBV7-9 with TRBJ2-1; the D gene is possibly TRBD2 (5 bases). Germline CDR1 reads SEHNR; CDR2 reads FQNEAQ (reference sequence). This CDR3 contains 17 residues. V was pared by 6 bases and J by 0 bases, with 18 bases between. DNA for the CDR3: TGTGCCAGCAGTTTTAAAGACTACCGCCGCTCCTACAATGAGCAGTTCTTC. This sequence encodes CASSFKDYRRSYNEQFF.

This clone has more than one count but fewer than ten. This chain's CDR3 is CASSRVGGTYGYTF. CDR3 in DNA: TGTGCCAGCAGCCGAGTAGGGGGGACCTATGGCTACACCTTC. V gene TRBV5-6 combines with J gene TRBJ1-2; a weak D match, TRBD1 (6 bases). CDR3 length: 14 residues. The V end lost 4 bases, the J end lost 4 bases, and 14 bases lay between the germline ends. In germline, CDR1 is SGHDT, CDR2 YYEEEE. Supplemented by reference TRBV5-6 and TRBJ1-2, the full variable domain reads DAGVTQSPTHLIKTRGQQVTLRCSPKSGHDTVSWYQQALGQGPQFIFQYYEEEERQRGNFPDRFSGHQFPNYSSELNVNALLLGDSALYLCASSRVGGTYGYTFGSGTRLTVV.

This chain joins TRBV7-2 and TRBJ2-3; D is perhaps TRBD1 (5 bases). Germline V gene sequence: CDR1 SGHTA, CDR2 FQGNSA. The CDR3 consists of 16 residues. V shed 1 base and J shed 6 bases, with 17 bases lying between them. The CDR3, as DNA: TGTGCCAGCAGCTTAGTGAGTCCGGGCGCAGGGGATACGCAGTATTTT. It translates to CASSLVSPGAGDTQYF. Full variable domain (remainder filled in from reference TRBV7-2 and TRBJ2-3): GAGVSQSPSNKVTEKGKDVELRCDPISGHTALYWYRQSLGQGLEFLIYFQGNSAPDKSGLPSDRFSAERTGGSVSTLTIQRTQQEDSAVYLCASSLVSPGAGDTQYFGPGTRLTVL.

The chain combines TRBV6-1 with TRBJ2-7; D is perhaps TRBD1 or TRBD2 (6 bases each). The CDR3 runs to 15 residues. V gave up 8 bases and J gave up 3 bases, with 20 bases separating them. Germline V gives CDR1 MNHNS, CDR2 SASEGT. The CDR3 region has the DNA TGTGCCAGCGACACTCTTAGGGGGGACTTCTACGAGCAGTACTTC. As protein: CASDTLRGDFYEQYF.

The chain recombines TRBV5-1 with TRBJ2-5; D possibly corresponds to TRBD2 (5 bases). V shed 4 bases and J shed 0 bases, with 16 bases lying between them. The CDR3 loop spans 16 amino acids. Germline V gene sequence: CDR1 SGHRS, CDR2 YFSETQ. The CDR3 DNA reads as TGCGCCAGCAGCCCGGCCCAGCGGTCGTACCAAGAGACCCAGTACTTC. Its protein is CASSPAQRSYQETQYF.

This chain uses TRBV28 with TRBJ1-1; D is unclear. The CDR3 covers 16 residues. With 5 bases removed from V and 0 bases from J, the gap between germline ends came to 16 bases. The germline V gene has CDR1 MDHEN and CDR2 SYDVKM. This chain's CDR3 is CASSPPRNRMNTEAFF. CDR3 in DNA: TGTGCCAGCAGTCCCCCAAGAAATCGAATGAACACTGAAGCTTTCTTT.

Only one count was recorded for this clone. The chain combines TRBV19 with TRBJ2-2, with 7 bases matching TRBD2. The CDR3 has 15 residues. Trimming removed 5 bases from V and 4 bases from J; junction bases left unmatched: 7. Germline values: CDR1 LNHDA, CDR2 SQIVND (reference sequence). The CDR3 DNA follows: TGTGCCAGTAGTGGGTCCAGGGAGGGCACCGGGGAGCTGTTTTTT. Residues: CASSGSREGTGELFF.

V is TRBV2 and J is TRBJ2-3; 10 nucleotides agree with TRBD1. Trimming at V came to 10 bases and at J to 4 bases, leaving 11 bases not matched to a gene. This CDR3 contains 15 residues. Germline-derived CDR1 and CDR2 are SNHLY and FYNNEI. The CDR3 is CATRGRTGGADTQYF. The CDR3, as DNA: TGTGCCACCCGGGGGCGGACAGGGGGGGCAGATACGCAGTATTTT.

The rearrangement joins TRBV30 to TRBJ1-4; no clear D gene. The CDR3 covers 16 residues. Trimming left V 4 bases short and J 0 bases short, with 15 bases between. The germline V gene has CDR1 GTSNPN and CDR2 SVGIG (reference sequence). This chain's CDR3 is CAWTSGRVATNEKLFF. The CDR3 bases are TGTGCCTGGACCTCCGGGAGGGTTGCAACTAATGAAAAACTGTTTTTT.

V is TRBV6-6 and J is TRBJ1-5, with 7 bases lining up with TRBD1. Per germline, CDR1 MNHNY and CDR2 SVGAGI (reference sequence). Germline trimming cut 3 bases from V and 4 bases from J; bases unmatched to any gene: 6. The CDR3 spans 15 residues. CDR3 sequence (DNA): TGTGCCAGCAGTTATATGGGGACAGCGAATCAGCCCCAGCATTTT. Its protein is CASSYMGTANQPQHF.

V and J are TRBV6-1 and TRBJ2-7; possible D gene TRBD1, 6 bases. From germline, CDR1 is MNHNS and CDR2 SASEGT. This CDR3 comprises 14 residues. Trimming took 5 bases from V and 0 from J, leaving 11 bases between them. The CDR3 here is CASSRTVFSYEQYF. DNA for the CDR3: TGTGCCAGCAGTAGGACAGTTTTCTCCTACGAGCAGTACTTC.

V gene TRBV5-1 combines with J gene TRBJ2-7; 8 bases agree with TRBD2. The CDR3 is made up of 14 amino acids. V shed 4 bases and J 0 bases; nucleotides not matched to a gene: 3. In germline, CDR1 is SGHRS, CDR2 YFSETQ. This CDR3 reads CASSREGSSYEQYF. The DNA for the CDR3 is TGCGCCAGCAGCCGGGAGGGGAGCTCCTACGAGCAGTACTTC.

This rearrangement joins TRBV5-1 to TRBJ2-1; TRBD2 matches at 16 bases. The CDR3 has 18 amino acids. V shed 3 bases, J shed 7 bases, and the junction held 10 bases outside the gene matches. Germline-derived CDR1 and CDR2 are SGHRS and YFSETQ. In DNA, the CDR3 is TGCGCCAGCAGCTCGGGACTAGCGGGAGGGCCCGCGGGGAATGAGCAGTTCTTC. Encoded protein: CASSSGLAGGPAGNEQFF.

The CDR3: CASSVVPNTGELFF. The CDR3 DNA reads as TGTGCCAGCAGCGTAGTACCGAACACCGGGGAGCTGTTTTTT. This rearrangement joins TRBV9 to TRBJ2-2; D unclear. The CDR3 sequence is 14 residues long. The germline gives CDR1 SGDLS, CDR2 YYNGEE. V was cut by 0 bases and J by 0 bases, with 3 bases left in between.

This clone was observed once. The gene calls are TRBV18 and TRBJ2-3; 9 nucleotides line up with TRBD2. The CDR3 runs 16 residues. In germline, CDR1 is KGHSH, CDR2 LQKENI. V dropped 4 bases and J dropped 6; count of bases not matched to a gene: 11. The CDR3 here is CASSLWTSASPDTQYF. CDR3 DNA: TGTGCCAGCTCACTCTGGACTAGCGCCTCTCCGGATACGCAGTATTTT.

The chain links TRBV7-2 to TRBJ2-7, with 13 positions matching TRBD2. The CDR3 sequence is 16 residues long. Per the germline V gene, CDR1 is SGHTA and CDR2 is FQGNSA. The V gene end was trimmed by 1 base and the J gene end by 4 bases; junction bases not matched to a gene: 4. In nucleotides, the CDR3 is TGTGCCAGCAGCTTAGTTCCGGGACTAGCGGGATACGAGCAGTACTTC. Translation gives CASSLVPGLAGYEQYF.

This clone has just a few counts. The rearrangement joins TRBV5-4 to TRBJ2-7; D is unclear. Germline lookup yields CDR1 SGHNT and CDR2 YYREEE (reference sequence). V lost 0 bases, J lost 6 bases, and 10 bases lay in between. CDR3 size: 13 residues. CDR3 DNA: TGTGCCAGCAGCTTGGATGGGGTGGGCGAGCAGTACTTC. It specifies CASSLDGVGEQYF.

The V gene is TRBV10-3, the J gene TRBJ1-1; unclear D gene. V was pared by 2 bases and J by 4 bases, with 8 bases between. CDR1 and CDR2 from the germline V gene are ENHRY and SYGVKD. CDR3 length equals 13 residues. As DNA, the CDR3 is TGTGCCATCAGTGAGGGGCAGAGCACTGAAGCTTTCTTT. Protein: CAISEGQSTEAFF.

This chain joins TRBV5-4 and TRBJ2-3; D perhaps matches TRBD2 (6 bases). Germline V gene data show CDR1 as SGHNT and CDR2 as YYREEE (reference sequence). Trimming took off 4 bases at V and 2 bases at J, with 17 bases between the two ends. The CDR3 runs to 16 residues. CDR3 sequence (DNA): TGTGCCAGCAGCCGGGGTGGGGACTCCTACACAGATACGCAGTATTTT. Translation: CASSRGGDSYTDTQYF.

The V call is TRBV5-1, the J call TRBJ1-5, with D possibly matching TRBD1 (6 bases). The CDR3 is 15 residues long. Germline V gene sequence: CDR1 SGHRS, CDR2 YFSETQ. V shed 7 bases and J shed 1 base, with 15 bases lying between them. CDR3 in DNA: TGCGCCAGCTCCGTAGGGGGTAGGAGCAATCAGCCCCAGCATTTT. It is translated as CASSVGGRSNQPQHF.

The genes are TRBV5-8 and TRBJ1-6; D is possibly TRBD1 (5 bases). The CDR3 has 12 amino acids. Deletions cut 7 bases from V and 10 bases from J, with 12 bases between. Per the germline V gene, CDR1 is SGHTS and CDR2 is YDEGEE. CDR3 coding DNA: TGTGCCAGCTGGGGGTTGGGGTCACCCCTCCACTTT. Translation gives CASWGLGSPLHF.

Here the CDR3 reads CASSLGLEGNTIYF. Written as DNA, the CDR3 is TGCGCCAGCAGCTTGGGGTTGGAAGGAAACACCATATATTTT. The J gene is TRBJ1-3, the V gene TRBV5-1; D is unresolved. V was trimmed by 0 bases and J by 4 bases, leaving 8 bases between them. The CDR3 sequence is 14 residues long. The germline V gene has CDR1 SGHRS and CDR2 YFSETQ.